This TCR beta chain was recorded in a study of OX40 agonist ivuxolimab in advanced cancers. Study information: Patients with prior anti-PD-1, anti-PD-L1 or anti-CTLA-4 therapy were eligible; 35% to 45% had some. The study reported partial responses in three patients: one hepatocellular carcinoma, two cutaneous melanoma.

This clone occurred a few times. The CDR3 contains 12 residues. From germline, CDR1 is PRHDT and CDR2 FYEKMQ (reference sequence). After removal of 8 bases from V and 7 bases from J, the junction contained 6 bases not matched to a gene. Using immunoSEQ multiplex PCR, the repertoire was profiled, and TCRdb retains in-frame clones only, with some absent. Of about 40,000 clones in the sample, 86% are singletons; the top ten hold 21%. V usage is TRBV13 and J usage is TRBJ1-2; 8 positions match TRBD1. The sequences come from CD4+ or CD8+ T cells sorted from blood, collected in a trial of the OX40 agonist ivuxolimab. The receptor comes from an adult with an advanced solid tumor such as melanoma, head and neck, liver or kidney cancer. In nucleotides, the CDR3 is TGTGCCAGCGGCGCAGGGGGCTCTGGCTACACCTTC. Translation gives CASGAGGSGYTF.